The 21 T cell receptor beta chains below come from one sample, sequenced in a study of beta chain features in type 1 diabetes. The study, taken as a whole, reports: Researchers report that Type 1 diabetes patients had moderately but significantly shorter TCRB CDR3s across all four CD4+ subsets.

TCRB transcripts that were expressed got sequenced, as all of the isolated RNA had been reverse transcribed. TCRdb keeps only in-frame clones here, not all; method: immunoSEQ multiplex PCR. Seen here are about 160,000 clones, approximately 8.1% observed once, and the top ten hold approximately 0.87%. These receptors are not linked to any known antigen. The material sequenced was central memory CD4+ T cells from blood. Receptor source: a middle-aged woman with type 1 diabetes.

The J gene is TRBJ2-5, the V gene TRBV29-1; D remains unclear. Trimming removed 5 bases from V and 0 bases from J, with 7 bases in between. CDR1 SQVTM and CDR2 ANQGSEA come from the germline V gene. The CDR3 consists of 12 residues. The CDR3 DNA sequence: TGCAGCGTTCGTATGTACCAAGAGACCCAGTACTTC. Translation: CSVRMYQETQYF.

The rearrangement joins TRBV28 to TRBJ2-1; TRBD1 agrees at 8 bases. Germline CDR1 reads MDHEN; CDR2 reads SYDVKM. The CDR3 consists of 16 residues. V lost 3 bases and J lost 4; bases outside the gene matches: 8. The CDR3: CASSLSSGQVYNEQFF. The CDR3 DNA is TGTGCCAGCAGTTTGTCGTCGGGACAGGTTTACAATGAGCAGTTCTTC.

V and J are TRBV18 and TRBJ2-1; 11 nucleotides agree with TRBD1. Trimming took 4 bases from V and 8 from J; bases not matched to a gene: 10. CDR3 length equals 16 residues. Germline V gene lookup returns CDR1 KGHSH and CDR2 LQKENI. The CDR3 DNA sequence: TGTGCCAGCTCACTTAGACCGGGACAGGGGGGCGATGAGCAGTTCTTC. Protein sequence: CASSLRPGQGGDEQFF.

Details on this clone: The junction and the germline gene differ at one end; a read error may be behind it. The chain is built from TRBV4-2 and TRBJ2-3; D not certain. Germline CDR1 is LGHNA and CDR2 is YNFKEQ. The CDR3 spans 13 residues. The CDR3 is CASSQDTATQKNF. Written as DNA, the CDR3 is TGTGCCAGCAGCCAAGATACCGCTACCCAAAAGAATTTT.

The DNA for the CDR3 is TGCAGCGTCGCTACAACAGGGTGGGGAGAGACCCAGTACTTC. Translated: CSVATTGWGETQYF. The chain couples TRBV29-1 to TRBJ2-5; D is possibly TRBD1 (6 bases). Trimming left V 6 bases short and J 4 bases short, with 18 bases between. Germline V gene sequence: CDR1 SQVTM, CDR2 ANQGSEA. CDR3 size: 14 residues.

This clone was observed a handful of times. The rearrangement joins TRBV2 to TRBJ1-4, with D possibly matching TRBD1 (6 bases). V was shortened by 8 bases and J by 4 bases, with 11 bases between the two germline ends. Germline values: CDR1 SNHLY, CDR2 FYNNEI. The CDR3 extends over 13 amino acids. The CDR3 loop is CASRTDGNEKLFF. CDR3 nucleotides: TGTGCCAGCCGGACAGATGGTAATGAAAAACTGTTTTTT.

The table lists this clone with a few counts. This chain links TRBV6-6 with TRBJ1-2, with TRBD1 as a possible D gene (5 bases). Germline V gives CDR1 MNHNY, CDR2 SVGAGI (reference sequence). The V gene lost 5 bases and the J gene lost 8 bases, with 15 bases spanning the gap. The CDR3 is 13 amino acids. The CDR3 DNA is TGTGCCAGCAGTCCCTCATTCAGGGAAGGCTACACCTTC. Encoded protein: CASSPSFREGYTF.

CDR3 sequence (DNA): TGCGCCAGCAGCTTTCCTACTAGCACAGATACGCAGTATTTT. It specifies CASSFPTSTDTQYF. V usage is TRBV5-1 and J usage is TRBJ2-3, with D uncertain. CDR3 length: 14 amino acids. Per germline, CDR1 SGHRS and CDR2 YFSETQ. The V gene lost 2 bases and the J gene lost 0 bases, with 7 bases spanning the gap.

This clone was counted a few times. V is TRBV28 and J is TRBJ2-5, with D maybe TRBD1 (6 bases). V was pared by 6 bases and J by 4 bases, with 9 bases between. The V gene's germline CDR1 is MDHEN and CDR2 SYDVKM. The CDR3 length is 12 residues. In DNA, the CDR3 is TGTGCCAGCAGAGGACAGTTAGAGACCCAGTACTTC. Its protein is CASRGQLETQYF.

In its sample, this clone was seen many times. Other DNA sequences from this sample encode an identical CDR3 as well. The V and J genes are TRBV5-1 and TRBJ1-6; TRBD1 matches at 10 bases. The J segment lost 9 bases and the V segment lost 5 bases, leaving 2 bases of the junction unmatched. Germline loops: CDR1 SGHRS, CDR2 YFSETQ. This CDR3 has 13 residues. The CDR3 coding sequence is TGCGCCAGCAGGACAGGGGGCGGTTCACCCCTCCACTTT. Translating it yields CASRTGGGSPLHF.

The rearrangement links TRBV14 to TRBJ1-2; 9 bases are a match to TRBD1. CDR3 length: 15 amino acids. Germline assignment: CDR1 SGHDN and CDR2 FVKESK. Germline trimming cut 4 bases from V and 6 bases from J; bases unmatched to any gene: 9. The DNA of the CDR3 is TGTGCCAGCAGCCGCACGGGACAGGGCAGAAATGGCTACACCTTC. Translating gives CASSRTGQGRNGYTF.

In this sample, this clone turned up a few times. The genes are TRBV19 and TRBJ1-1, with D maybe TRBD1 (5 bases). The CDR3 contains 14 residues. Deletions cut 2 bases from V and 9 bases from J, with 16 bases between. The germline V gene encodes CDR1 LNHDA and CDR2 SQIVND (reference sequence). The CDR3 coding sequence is TGTGCCAGTAGTATATCAAGGGGAACGGCCCAAGCTTTCTTT. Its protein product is CASSISRGTAQAFF.

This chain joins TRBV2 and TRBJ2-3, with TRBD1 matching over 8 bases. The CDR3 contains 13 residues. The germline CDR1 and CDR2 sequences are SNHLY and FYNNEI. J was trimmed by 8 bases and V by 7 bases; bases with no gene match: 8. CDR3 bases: TGTGCCAGCATGAGGGACCAGGGGGCTACGCAGTATTTT. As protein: CASMRDQGATQYF.

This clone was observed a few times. In DNA form, the CDR3 reads TGTGCCAGCAGCTTGGGGCGGCTTGGTGAGCAGTACTTC. This gives the protein CASSLGRLGEQYF. V and J are TRBV5-4 and TRBJ2-7, with D unclear. The CDR3 is 13 residues long. From germline, CDR1 is SGHNT and CDR2 YYREEE (reference sequence). The ends were cut back, 0 bases at V and 7 bases at J, with 11 bases in the middle.

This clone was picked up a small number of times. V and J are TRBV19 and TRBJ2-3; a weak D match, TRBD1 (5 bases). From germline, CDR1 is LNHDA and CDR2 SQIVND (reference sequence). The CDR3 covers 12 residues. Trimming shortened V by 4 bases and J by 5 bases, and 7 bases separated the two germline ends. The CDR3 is CASSTQGDTQYF. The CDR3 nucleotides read TGTGCCAGTAGTACCCAGGGAGATACGCAGTATTTT.

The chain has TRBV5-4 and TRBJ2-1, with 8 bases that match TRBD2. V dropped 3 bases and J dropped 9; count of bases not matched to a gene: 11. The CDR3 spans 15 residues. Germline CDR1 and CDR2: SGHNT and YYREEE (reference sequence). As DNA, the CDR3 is TGTGCCAGCAGCTCGCAGGCGGGGGGATCTAGTGAGCAGTTCTTC. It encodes CASSSQAGGSSEQFF.

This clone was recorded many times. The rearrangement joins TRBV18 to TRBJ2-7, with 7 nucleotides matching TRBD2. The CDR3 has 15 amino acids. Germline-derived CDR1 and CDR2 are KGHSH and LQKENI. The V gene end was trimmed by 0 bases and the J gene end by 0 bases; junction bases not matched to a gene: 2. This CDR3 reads CASSPPGGNSYEQYF. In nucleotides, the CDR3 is TGTGCCAGCTCACCACCGGGAGGGAACTCCTACGAGCAGTACTTC.

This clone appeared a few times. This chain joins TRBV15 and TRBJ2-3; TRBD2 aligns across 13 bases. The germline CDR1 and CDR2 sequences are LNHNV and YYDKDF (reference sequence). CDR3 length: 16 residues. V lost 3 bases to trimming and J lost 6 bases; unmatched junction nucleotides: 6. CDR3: CATSRSGLAGEDTQYF. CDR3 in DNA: TGTGCCACCAGCAGGAGTGGACTAGCGGGGGAGGATACGCAGTATTTT.

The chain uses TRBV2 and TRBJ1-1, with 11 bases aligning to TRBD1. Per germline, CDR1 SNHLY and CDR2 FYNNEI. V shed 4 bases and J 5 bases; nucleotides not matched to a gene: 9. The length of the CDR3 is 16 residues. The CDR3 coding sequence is TGTGCCAGCAGTGCCCCGGACAGGGGGCGTCGGACTGAAGCTTTCTTT. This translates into CASSAPDRGRRTEAFF.

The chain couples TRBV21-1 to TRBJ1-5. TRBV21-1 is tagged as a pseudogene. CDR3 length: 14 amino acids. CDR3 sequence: CASSKVRPPGSQHF. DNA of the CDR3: TGTGCCAGCAGCAAAGTTAGACCCCCCGGGAGCCAGCATTTT.

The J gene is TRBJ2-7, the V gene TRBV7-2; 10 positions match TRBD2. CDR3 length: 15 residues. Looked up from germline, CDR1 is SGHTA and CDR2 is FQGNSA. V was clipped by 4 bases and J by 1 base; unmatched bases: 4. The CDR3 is CASSWTSGVSYEQYF. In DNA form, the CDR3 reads TGTGCCAGCAGCTGGACTAGCGGTGTATCCTACGAGCAGTACTTC.